This record looks at one T cell receptor beta chain sequence and its context. The sample belongs to a study of blood T cell repertoires in COVID-19. Study summary: The United States, Italy and Spain were the sources of the acute and convalescent COVID-19 samples. Nucleic acid was either cDNA or gDNA, and it came from T cells, B-cell-depleted T cells, or PBMCs.

This table comes from immunoSEQ multiplex PCR, and its TCRdb copy is limited to in-frame clones, with some not included. The table includes some 290,000 clones, roughly 88% detected once. Germline loops: CDR1 KGHSH, CDR2 LQKENI. V lost 2 bases to trimming and J lost 0 bases, with 23 bases between them. This CDR3 contains 21 residues. Ages ranged from about 18 to 89 years, with residence in 24 US areas. The gene calls are TRBV18 and TRBJ1-6; D gene unclear. Sequenced input: PBMCs or T cells enriched from blood (not recorded which). This TCR derives from a woman in her thirties or forties with acute COVID-19. The CDR3 region is CASSPFAPGGYLGSYNSPLHF. DNA of the CDR3: TGTGCCAGCTCACCATTCGCGCCAGGAGGGTATTTGGGCTCCTATAATTCACCCCTCCACTTT.